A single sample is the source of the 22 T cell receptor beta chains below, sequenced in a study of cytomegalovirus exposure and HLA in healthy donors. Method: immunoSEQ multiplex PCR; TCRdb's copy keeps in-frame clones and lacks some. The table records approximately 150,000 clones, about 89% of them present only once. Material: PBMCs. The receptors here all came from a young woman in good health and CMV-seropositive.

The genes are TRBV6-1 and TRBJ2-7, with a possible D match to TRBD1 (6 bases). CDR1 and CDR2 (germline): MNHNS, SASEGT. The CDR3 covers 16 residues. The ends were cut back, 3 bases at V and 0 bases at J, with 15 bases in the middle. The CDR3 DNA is TGTGCCAGCAGTGAGAGGTGGGGACAAAGCTCCTACGAGCAGTACTTC. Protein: CASSERWGQSSYEQYF.

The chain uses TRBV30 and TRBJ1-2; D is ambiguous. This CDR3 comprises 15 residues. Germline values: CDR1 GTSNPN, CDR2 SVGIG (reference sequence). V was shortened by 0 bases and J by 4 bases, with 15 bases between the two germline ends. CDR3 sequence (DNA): TGTGCCTGGAGTGTAATGGAAGGAGATGGCTATGGCTACACCTTC. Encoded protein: CAWSVMEGDGYGYTF.

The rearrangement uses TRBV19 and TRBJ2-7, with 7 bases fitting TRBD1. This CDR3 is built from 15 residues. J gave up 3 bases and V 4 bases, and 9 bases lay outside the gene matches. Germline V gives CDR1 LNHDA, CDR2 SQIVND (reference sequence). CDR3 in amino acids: CASSNKIRGNYEQYF. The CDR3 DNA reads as TGTGCCAGTAGTAATAAAATCAGGGGGAACTACGAGCAGTACTTC.

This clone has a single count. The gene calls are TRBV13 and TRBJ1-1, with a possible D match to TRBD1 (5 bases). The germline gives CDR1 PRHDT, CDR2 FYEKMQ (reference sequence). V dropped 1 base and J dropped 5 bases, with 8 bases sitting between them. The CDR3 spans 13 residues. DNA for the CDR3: TGTGCCAGCAGCTTAGCAGGGAGGACTGAAGCTTTCTTT. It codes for CASSLAGRTEAFF.

CDR3 protein: CASSSLTGPPSYEQYF. The CDR3 nucleotides are TGTGCCAGCAGCTCTTTGACAGGGCCGCCTTCCTACGAGCAGTACTTC. The chain couples TRBV7-2 to TRBJ2-7, with TRBD1 matching over 7 bases. V lost 4 bases to trimming and J lost 1 base; unmatched junction nucleotides: 10. The germline V gene has CDR1 SGHTA and CDR2 FQGNSA. The CDR3 is 16 residues long. The whole variable domain, remainder taken from reference TRBV7-2 and TRBJ2-7, is GAGVSQSPSNKVTEKGKDVELRCDPISGHTALYWYRQSLGQGLEFLIYFQGNSAPDKSGLPSDRFSAERTGGSVSTLTIQRTQQEDSAVYLCASSSLTGPPSYEQYFGPGTRLTVT.

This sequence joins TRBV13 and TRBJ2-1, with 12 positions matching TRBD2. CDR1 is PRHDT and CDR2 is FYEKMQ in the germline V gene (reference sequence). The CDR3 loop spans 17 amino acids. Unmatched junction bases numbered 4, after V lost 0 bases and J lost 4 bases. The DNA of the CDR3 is TGTGCCAGCAGCTTAGGCCTGACTAGCGGGGGATACAATGAGCAGTTCTTC. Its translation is CASSLGLTSGGYNEQFF.

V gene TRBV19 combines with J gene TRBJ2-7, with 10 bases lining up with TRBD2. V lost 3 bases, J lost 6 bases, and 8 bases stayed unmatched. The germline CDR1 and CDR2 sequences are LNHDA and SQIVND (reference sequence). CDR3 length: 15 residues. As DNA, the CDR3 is TGTGCCAGTAGTATCGGGCTAGCGGGAGAAGTCGAGCAGTACTTC. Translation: CASSIGLAGEVEQYF.

The CDR3 region has the DNA TGCGCCAGCAGCCAAGATTCGGGACTTAATCAGCCCCAGCATTTT. The encoded protein is CASSQDSGLNQPQHF. The J gene is TRBJ1-5, the V gene TRBV4-3; possible D gene TRBD1, 5 bases. This CDR3 comprises 15 residues. V lost 0 bases and J 4 bases, leaving 10 bases between the germline ends. CDR1 is LGHNA and CDR2 is YSLEER in the germline V gene.

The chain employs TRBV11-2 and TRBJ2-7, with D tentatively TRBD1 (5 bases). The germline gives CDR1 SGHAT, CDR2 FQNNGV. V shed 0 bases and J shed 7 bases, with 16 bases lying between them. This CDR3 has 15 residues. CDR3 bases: TGTGCCAGCAGCTTAGATCCGACAGAGCTATGGGAGCAGTACTTC. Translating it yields CASSLDPTELWEQYF.

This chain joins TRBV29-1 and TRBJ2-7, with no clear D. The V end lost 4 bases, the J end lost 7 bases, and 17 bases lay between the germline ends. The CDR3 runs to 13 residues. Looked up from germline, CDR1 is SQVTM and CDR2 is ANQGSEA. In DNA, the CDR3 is TGCAGCGTTGCTGTGCAACCCGCTATTGAGCAGTACTTC. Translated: CSVAVQPAIEQYF.

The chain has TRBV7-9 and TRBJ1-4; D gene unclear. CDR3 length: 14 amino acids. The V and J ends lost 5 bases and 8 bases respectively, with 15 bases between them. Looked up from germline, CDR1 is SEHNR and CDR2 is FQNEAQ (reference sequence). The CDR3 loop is CASSLPGAMEKLFF. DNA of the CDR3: TGTGCCAGCAGCCTACCCGGTGCGATGGAAAAACTGTTTTTT.

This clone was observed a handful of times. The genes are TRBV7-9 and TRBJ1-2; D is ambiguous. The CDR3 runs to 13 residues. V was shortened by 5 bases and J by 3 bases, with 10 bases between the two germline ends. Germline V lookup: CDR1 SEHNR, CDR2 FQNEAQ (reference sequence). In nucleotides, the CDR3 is TGTGCCAGCAGCCCTGGGCTGGACTATGGCTACACCTTC. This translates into CASSPGLDYGYTF.

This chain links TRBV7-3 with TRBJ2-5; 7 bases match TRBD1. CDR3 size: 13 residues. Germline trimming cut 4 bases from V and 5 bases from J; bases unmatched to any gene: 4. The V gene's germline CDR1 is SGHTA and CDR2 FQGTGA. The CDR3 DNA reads TGTGCCAGCAGCTGGGGACAGCAGGAGACCCAGTACTTC. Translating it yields CASSWGQQETQYF. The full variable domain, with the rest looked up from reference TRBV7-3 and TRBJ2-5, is GAGVSQTPSNKVTEKGKYVELRCDPISGHTALYWYRQSLGQGPEFLIYFQGTGAADDSGLPNDRFFAVRPEGSVSTLKIQRTERGDSAVYLCASSWGQQETQYFGPGTRLLVL.

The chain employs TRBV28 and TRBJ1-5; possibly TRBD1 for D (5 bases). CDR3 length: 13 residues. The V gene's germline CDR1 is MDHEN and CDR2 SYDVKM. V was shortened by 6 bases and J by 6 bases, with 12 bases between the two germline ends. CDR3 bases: TGTGCCAGCAGCCGACAGCCAAGTCAGCCCCAGCATTTT. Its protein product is CASSRQPSQPQHF.

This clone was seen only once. The CDR3 here is CASSSYQWRDYNEQFF. The CDR3 region has the DNA TGTGCCAGCAGCTCCTACCAGTGGAGGGACTACAATGAGCAGTTCTTC. The V call is TRBV11-1, the J call TRBJ2-1; a possible D gene is TRBD2 (6 bases). The V end lost 4 bases, the J end lost 3 bases, and 16 bases lay between the germline ends. CDR1 is SGHAT and CDR2 is FQDESV in the germline V gene (reference sequence). The CDR3 totals 16 residues.

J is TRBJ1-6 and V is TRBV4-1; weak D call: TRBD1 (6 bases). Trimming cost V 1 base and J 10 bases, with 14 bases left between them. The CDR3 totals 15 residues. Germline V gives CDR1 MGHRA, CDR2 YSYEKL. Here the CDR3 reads CASSQGKGERSPLHF. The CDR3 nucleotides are TGCGCCAGCAGCCAAGGGAAGGGGGAGAGGTCACCCCTCCACTTT.

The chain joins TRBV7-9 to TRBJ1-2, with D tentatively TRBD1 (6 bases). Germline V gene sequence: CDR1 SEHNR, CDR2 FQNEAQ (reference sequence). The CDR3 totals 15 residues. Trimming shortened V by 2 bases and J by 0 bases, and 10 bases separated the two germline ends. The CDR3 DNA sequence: TGTGCCAGCAGCTTAAGTTCAGGGGCTAACTATGGCTACACCTTC. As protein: CASSLSSGANYGYTF.

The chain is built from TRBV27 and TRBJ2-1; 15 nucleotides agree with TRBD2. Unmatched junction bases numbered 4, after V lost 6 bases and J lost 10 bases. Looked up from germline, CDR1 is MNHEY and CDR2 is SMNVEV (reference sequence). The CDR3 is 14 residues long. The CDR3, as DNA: TGTGCCAGCAGCGGACTAGCGGGAGGGGGGGAGCAGTTCTTC. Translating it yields CASSGLAGGGEQFF.

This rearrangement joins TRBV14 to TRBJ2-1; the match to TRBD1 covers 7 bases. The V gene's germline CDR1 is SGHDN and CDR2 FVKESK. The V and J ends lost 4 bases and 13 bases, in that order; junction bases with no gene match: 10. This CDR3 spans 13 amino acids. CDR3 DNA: TGTGCCAGCAGCCCGACTTTGTACAGGGGCCAGTTCTTC. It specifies CASSPTLYRGQFF. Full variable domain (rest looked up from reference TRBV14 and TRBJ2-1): EAGVTQFPSHSVIEKGQTVTLRCDPISGHDNLYWYRRVMGKEIKFLLHFVKESKQDESGMPNNRFLAERTGGTYSTLKVQPAELEDSGVYFCASSPTLYRGQFFGPGTRLTVL.

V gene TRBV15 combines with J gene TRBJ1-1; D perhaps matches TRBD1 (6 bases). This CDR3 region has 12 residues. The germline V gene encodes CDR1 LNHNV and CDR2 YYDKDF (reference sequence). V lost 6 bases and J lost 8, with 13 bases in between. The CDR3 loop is CATRETGTEAFF. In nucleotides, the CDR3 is TGTGCCACCAGAGAGACCGGGACAGAAGCTTTCTTT.

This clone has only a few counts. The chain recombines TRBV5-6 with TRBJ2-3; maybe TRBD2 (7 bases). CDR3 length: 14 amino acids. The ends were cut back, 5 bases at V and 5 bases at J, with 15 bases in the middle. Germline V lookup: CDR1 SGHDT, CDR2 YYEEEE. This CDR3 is CASRGGLGGDTQYF. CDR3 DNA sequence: TGTGCCAGCAGGGGAGGACTAGGGGGAGATACGCAGTATTTT.

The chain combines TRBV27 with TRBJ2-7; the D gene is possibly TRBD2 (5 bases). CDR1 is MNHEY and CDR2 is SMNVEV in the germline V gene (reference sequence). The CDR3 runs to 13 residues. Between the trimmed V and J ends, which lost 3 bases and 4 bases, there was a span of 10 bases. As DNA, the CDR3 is TGTGCCAGCAGTTTGCCAGGAGGATACGAGCAGTACTTC. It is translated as CASSLPGGYEQYF.